A single sample gave rise to the 14 T cell receptor beta chains below, sequenced in a study of blood T cell repertoires in COVID-19. TCRdb's table, derived via immunoSEQ multiplex PCR, lists solely in-frame clones and lacks some. Of 40,000 or so clones listed, around four fifths were seen once; the top ten hold 5% to 7%. The sequenced sample consisted of peripheral blood. These receptors were collected from a man aged 50 or older with active COVID-19.

The V call is TRBV7-9, the J call TRBJ2-2; a weak D match, TRBD1 (6 bases). V dropped 2 bases and J dropped 4 bases, with 14 bases sitting between them. Germline CDR1 SEHNR, CDR2 FQNEAQ (reference sequence). CDR3 length equals 16 residues. For the CDR3, the DNA is TGTGCCAGCAGCTTACGGGCGGAAGGGGGCACCGGGGAGCTGTTTTTT. Translation gives CASSLRAEGGTGELFF.

The chain combines TRBV5-8 with TRBJ2-5, with D possibly matching TRBD2 (6 bases). This CDR3 comprises 14 residues. The V and J ends lost 4 bases and 2 bases respectively, with 12 bases between them. Per the germline V gene, CDR1 is SGHTS and CDR2 is YDEGEE. This CDR3 is CASSPGGGQETQYF. The CDR3 DNA is TGTGCCAGCAGCCCTGGGGGAGGTCAAGAGACCCAGTACTTC.

This clone was counted a few times. The V call is TRBV12-3 or TRBV12-4, the J call TRBJ2-7; 7 bases fit TRBD1. The V and J ends lost 6 bases and 7 bases, in that order; junction bases with no gene match: 3. The CDR3 is made up of 11 amino acids. In DNA, the CDR3 is TGTGCCAGCAGGGGGGACAGTGAGCAGTACTTC. Translating it yields CASRGDSEQYF.

This clone has a handful of counts. The CDR3 protein is CASSQSTGVNPTGELFF. CDR3 DNA sequence: TGTGCCAGCAGCCAATCGACAGGGGTGAACCCCACCGGGGAGCTGTTTTTT. The chain carries TRBV4-2 and TRBJ2-2; 8 bases fit TRBD1. V trimming: 2 bases; J trimming: 4 bases; junction bases outside the gene matches: 9. From germline, CDR1 is LGHNA and CDR2 YNFKEQ. The CDR3 sequence is 17 residues long.

The chain is built from TRBV20-1 and TRBJ1-5, with TRBD1 matching 10 bases. The V and J ends lost 3 bases and 0 bases, in that order; junction bases with no gene match: 17. The CDR3 spans 20 residues. Germline loops: CDR1 DFQATT, CDR2 SNEGSKA (reference sequence). For the CDR3, the DNA is TGCAGTGCTAGTCAGATCGGAGGGACAGGGGCGGGGGATAGCAATCAGCCCCAGCATTTT. Translated, it gives CSASQIGGTGAGDSNQPQHF.

V gene TRBV11-2 combines with J gene TRBJ2-6; D is unclear. This CDR3 is built from 15 residues. CDR1 is SGHAT and CDR2 is FQNNGV in the germline V gene. The V and J ends lost 0 bases and 0 bases respectively, with 3 bases between them. CDR3 coding DNA: TGTGCCAGCAGCTTAGACAGCTCTGGGGCCAACGTCCTGACTTTC. This translates into CASSLDSSGANVLTF.

This sequence joins TRBV7-2 and TRBJ1-5; D uncertain. Trimming stripped 1 base from V and 6 bases from J, with 7 bases between. The CDR3 is made up of 13 amino acids. The germline V gene encodes CDR1 SGHTA and CDR2 FQGNSA. This CDR3 reads CASSLGSSQPQHF. CDR3 DNA: TGTGCCAGCAGCTTAGGTAGCTCTCAGCCCCAGCATTTT.

The chain joins TRBV14 to TRBJ2-1; no reliable D call. Trimming stripped 0 bases from V and 9 bases from J, with 9 bases between. Looked up from germline, CDR1 is SGHDN and CDR2 is FVKESK. The CDR3 consists of 13 residues. In DNA, the CDR3 is TGTGCCAGCAGCCAAGATCTCAGAAGTGAGCAGTTCTTC. Amino acids: CASSQDLRSEQFF.

The V and J genes are TRBV11-2 and TRBJ2-3; 10 bases match TRBD2. This CDR3 has 19 residues. V lost 2 bases and J lost 0; bases outside the gene matches: 11. Looked up from germline, CDR1 is SGHAT and CDR2 is FQNNGV. The CDR3 loop reads CASSLYVPSGSGSTDTQYF. DNA for the CDR3: TGTGCCAGCAGCTTATATGTGCCTAGCGGGAGCGGTAGCACAGATACGCAGTATTTT. Using reference TRBV11-2 and TRBJ2-3 for the parts outside the CDR3, the full variable domain is EAGVAQSPRYKIIEKRQSVAFWCNPISGHATLYWYQQILGQGPKLLIQFQNNGVVDDSQLPKDRFSAERLKGVDSTLKIQPAKLEDSAVYLCASSLYVPSGSGSTDTQYFGPGTRLTVL.

V gene TRBV6-2 or TRBV6-3 combines with J gene TRBJ2-7; 7 bases are shared with TRBD1. The J segment lost 3 bases and the V segment lost 7 bases, leaving 9 bases of the junction unmatched. The germline V gene encodes CDR1 MNHEY and CDR2 SVGEGT. CDR3 length equals 14 residues. The DNA of the CDR3 is TGTGCCAGCACCCCCGGTGACAGGGTCTACGAGCAGTACTTC. It translates to CASTPGDRVYEQYF.

The chain employs TRBV28 and TRBJ1-5, with 8 nucleotides matching TRBD1. V dropped 7 bases and J dropped 4; count of bases not matched to a gene: 6. CDR3 length equals 14 residues. Germline values: CDR1 MDHEN, CDR2 SYDVKM. CDR3 DNA sequence: TGTGCCAGCAACAAAGACAGGGGAAATCAGCCCCAGCATTTT. This translates into CASNKDRGNQPQHF.

DNA for the CDR3: TGTGCCAGCAGCCCAGGGTCACCCCGCACAGATACGCAGTATTTT. Its protein is CASSPGSPRTDTQYF. The chain links TRBV7-6 to TRBJ2-3; a weak D match, TRBD1 (5 bases). The CDR3 has 15 amino acids. Germline V gene data show CDR1 as SGHVS and CDR2 as FNYEAQ. Trimming cost V 5 bases and J 1 base, with 13 bases left between them.

V and J are TRBV5-4 and TRBJ2-2, with TRBD2 matching over 7 bases. The CDR3 is 16 amino acids. Germline CDR1 is SGHNT and CDR2 is YYREEE (reference sequence). Trimming cost V 4 bases and J 0 bases; bases outside gene matches: 6. The CDR3 sequence is CASSVWAGANTGELFF. The CDR3 nucleotides read TGTGCCAGCAGCGTTTGGGCGGGAGCGAACACCGGGGAGCTGTTTTTT.

This chain connects TRBV7-2 to TRBJ2-1, with 10 nucleotides matching TRBD2. Trimming removed 5 bases from V and 5 bases from J; junction bases left unmatched: 6. CDR1 is SGHTA and CDR2 is FQGNSA in the germline V gene. The CDR3 length is 15 residues. The CDR3 region has the DNA TGTGCCAGCAGCGCTGAACTAGCGGGAAACAATGAGCAGTTCTTC. This sequence encodes CASSAELAGNNEQFF.